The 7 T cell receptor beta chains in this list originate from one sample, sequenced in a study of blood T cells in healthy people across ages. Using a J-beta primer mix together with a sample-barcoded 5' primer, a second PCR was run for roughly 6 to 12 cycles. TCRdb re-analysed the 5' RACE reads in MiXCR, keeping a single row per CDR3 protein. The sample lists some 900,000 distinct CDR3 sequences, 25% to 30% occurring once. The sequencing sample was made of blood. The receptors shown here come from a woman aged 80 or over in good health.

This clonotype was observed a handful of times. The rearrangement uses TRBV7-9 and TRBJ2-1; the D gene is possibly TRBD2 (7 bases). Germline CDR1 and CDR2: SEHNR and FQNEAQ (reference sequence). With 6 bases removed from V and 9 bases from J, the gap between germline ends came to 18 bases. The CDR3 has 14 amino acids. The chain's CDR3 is CASSKGGGVPEQFF. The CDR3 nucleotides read TGTGCCAGCAGTAAGGGGGGGGGGGTGCCTGAGCAGTTCTTC.

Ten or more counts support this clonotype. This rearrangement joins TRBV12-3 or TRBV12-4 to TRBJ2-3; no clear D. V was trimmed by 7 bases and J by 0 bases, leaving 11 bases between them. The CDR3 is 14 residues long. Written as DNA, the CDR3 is TGTGCCAGCAAGCACAGACCTAGCACAGATACGCAGTATTTT. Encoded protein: CASKHRPSTDTQYF.

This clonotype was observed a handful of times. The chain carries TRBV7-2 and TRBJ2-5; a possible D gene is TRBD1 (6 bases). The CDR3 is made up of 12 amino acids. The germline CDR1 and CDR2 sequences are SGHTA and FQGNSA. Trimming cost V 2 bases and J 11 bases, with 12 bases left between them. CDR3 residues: CASSLYPGEQYF. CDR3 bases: TGTGCCAGCAGCTTATATCCAGGGGAGCAGTACTTC.

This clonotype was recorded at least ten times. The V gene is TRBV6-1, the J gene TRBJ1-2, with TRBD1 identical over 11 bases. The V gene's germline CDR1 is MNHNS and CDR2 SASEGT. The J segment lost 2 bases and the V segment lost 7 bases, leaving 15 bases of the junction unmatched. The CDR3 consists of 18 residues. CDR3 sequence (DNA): TGTGCCAGCACCCTGCTGCCCCCCGGACAGGGGGCCAACTATGGCTACACCTTC. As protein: CASTLLPPGQGANYGYTF.

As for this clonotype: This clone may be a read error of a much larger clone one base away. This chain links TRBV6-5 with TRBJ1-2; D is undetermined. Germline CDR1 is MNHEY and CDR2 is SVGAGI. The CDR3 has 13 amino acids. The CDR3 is CTSSFREDYGYTF. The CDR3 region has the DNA TGTACCAGCAGTTTCCGGGAGGACTATGGCTACACCTTC.

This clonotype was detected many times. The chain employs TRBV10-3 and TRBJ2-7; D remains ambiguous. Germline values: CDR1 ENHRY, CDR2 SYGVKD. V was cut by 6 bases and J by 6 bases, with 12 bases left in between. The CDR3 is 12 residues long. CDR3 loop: CAIRALGGEQYF. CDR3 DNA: TGTGCCATCAGGGCCCTAGGCGGCGAGCAGTACTTC.

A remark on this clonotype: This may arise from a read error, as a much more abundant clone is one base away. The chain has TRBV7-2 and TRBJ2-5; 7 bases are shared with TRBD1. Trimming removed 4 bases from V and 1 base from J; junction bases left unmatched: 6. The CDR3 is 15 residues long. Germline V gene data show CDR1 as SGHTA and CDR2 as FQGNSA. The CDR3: CASSSGGRFQETQYF. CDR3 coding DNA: TGTGCCAGCAGCTCAGGGGGACGCTTCCAAGAGACCCAGTACTTC.